Listed here are 21 T cell receptor beta chains from one sample, sequenced in a study of radiotherapy plus CTLA-4 blockade in lung cancer. The protocol was immunoSEQ multiplex PCR, while the TCRdb copy is restricted to in-frame clones and leaves out a portion. The table records 34,000 or so clones, 75% of them present only once. This specimen was peripheral blood, taken from a patient treated with radiotherapy plus ipilimumab. Every receptor here comes from a human donor with non-small cell lung cancer that progressed on radiotherapy plus ipilimumab.

The rearrangement joins TRBV5-1 to TRBJ1-2, with D possibly being TRBD1 (6 bases). Germline V gene sequence: CDR1 SGHRS, CDR2 YFSETQ. The CDR3 is made up of 14 amino acids. Trimming removed 0 bases at V and 4 bases at J, with 10 bases between. The CDR3 here is CASSLAGVGYGYTF. The DNA of the CDR3 is TGCGCCAGCAGCTTGGCAGGGGTGGGCTATGGCTACACCTTC.

The rearrangement links TRBV9 to TRBJ1-1, with TRBD1 as a possible D gene (5 bases). Trimming stripped 4 bases from V and 3 bases from J, with 13 bases between. This CDR3 spans 14 amino acids. CDR1 SGDLS and CDR2 YYNGEE come from the germline V gene. CDR3 sequence reads: CASSLGGEHTEAFF. The CDR3, as DNA: TGTGCCAGCAGCCTGGGGGGGGAACACACTGAAGCTTTCTTT.

This clone has just one count. V usage is TRBV27 and J usage is TRBJ2-1, with D uncertain. The CDR3 runs 15 residues. Germline V gives CDR1 MNHEY, CDR2 SMNVEV (reference sequence). The V gene lost 6 bases and the J gene lost 0 bases, with 12 bases spanning the gap. The CDR3, as DNA: TGTGCCAGCAGAATTAGCTGGAGCTCCTACAATGAGCAGTTCTTC. Protein sequence: CASRISWSSYNEQFF.

V and J are TRBV7-8 and TRBJ2-7; 9 bases agree with TRBD1. The V and J ends lost 4 bases and 3 bases, in that order; junction bases with no gene match: 16. The CDR3 consists of 18 residues. Germline assignment: CDR1 SGHVS and CDR2 FQNEAQ. The CDR3 sequence is CASSSLTAGTGNLYEQYF. DNA for the CDR3: TGTGCCAGCAGCTCACTCACCGCCGGGACAGGGAACCTCTACGAGCAGTACTTC.

The chain links TRBV28 to TRBJ2-5, with D maybe TRBD2 (6 bases). CDR3 length: 14 residues. Germline V gives CDR1 MDHEN, CDR2 SYDVKM. The V and J ends lost 3 bases and 5 bases respectively, with 13 bases between them. The CDR3 here is CASSLFQLAETQYF. CDR3 in DNA: TGTGCCAGCAGTTTGTTCCAGCTAGCGGAGACCCAGTACTTC.

This clone has only a few counts. The rearrangement joins TRBV6-1 to TRBJ2-7; a weak D match, TRBD2 (6 bases). Between the trimmed V and J ends, which lost 3 bases and 0 bases, there was a span of 9 bases. The germline gives CDR1 MNHNS, CDR2 SASEGT. The CDR3 sequence is 14 residues long. The CDR3 bases are TGTGCCAGCAGTGACGGACTATTCTCCTACGAGCAGTACTTC. It yields the protein CASSDGLFSYEQYF.

The rearrangement links TRBV28 to TRBJ1-1, with a possible D match to TRBD1 (6 bases). Trimming pared 4 bases from V and 4 bases from J, leaving 19 bases between. Germline V gene data show CDR1 as MDHEN and CDR2 as SYDVKM. There are 16 residues in the CDR3. CDR3 residues: CASSSPGGASSTEAFF. DNA for the CDR3: TGTGCCAGCAGTTCCCCGGGGGGCGCATCTAGCACTGAAGCTTTCTTT. The full variable domain, completed using reference TRBV28 and TRBJ1-1, is DVKVTQSSRYLVKRTGEKVFLECVQDMDHENMFWYRQDPGLGLRLIYFSYDVKMKEKGDIPEGYSVSREKKERFSLILESASTNQTSMYLCASSSPGGASSTEAFFGQGTRLTVV.

The rearrangement links TRBV5-8 to TRBJ1-2, with D unresolved. Trimming shortened V by 6 bases and J by 8 bases, and 14 bases separated the two germline ends. Germline V lookup: CDR1 SGHTS, CDR2 YDEGEE. The CDR3 has 12 amino acids. The CDR3 loop reads CASNDRVRGYTF. In nucleotides, the CDR3 is TGTGCCAGCAACGACCGAGTCAGAGGCTACACCTTC.

This chain joins TRBV28 and TRBJ2-1; perhaps TRBD1 as D (6 bases). The V gene's germline CDR1 is MDHEN and CDR2 SYDVKM. CDR3 length: 13 amino acids. V dropped 6 bases and J dropped 7 bases, with 13 bases sitting between them. The CDR3 bases are TGTGCCAGCAGCCTGGGGGCGGGTAATGAGCAGTTCTTC. Amino acids: CASSLGAGNEQFF.

Remarks on this clone: The junction departs from germline at one end; a sequencing error may be responsible. This sequence joins TRBV7-7 and TRBJ2-5, with D possibly TRBD1 on 5 matching bases. Germline values: CDR1 SSHAT, CDR2 FNYEAQ (reference sequence). The CDR3 length is 13 residues. CDR3 sequence reads: CASSLAREETQYF. The DNA for the CDR3 is TGTGCTAGCAGCTTAGCCAGGGAAGAGACCCAGTACTTC.

V gene TRBV14 combines with J gene TRBJ1-2; possibly TRBD1 for D (5 bases). This CDR3 spans 13 amino acids. Trimming shortened V by 4 bases and J by 9 bases, and 15 bases separated the two germline ends. Germline V gene data show CDR1 as SGHDN and CDR2 as FVKESK. Here the CDR3 reads CASSRRRESSYTF. The CDR3 region has the DNA TGTGCCAGCAGCCGCCGCAGGGAGTCGAGCTACACCTTC.

The V gene is TRBV6-5, the J gene TRBJ2-1; 8 nucleotides align to TRBD1. The trim removed 8 bases at V and 5 bases at J, leaving 5 bases unmatched. The CDR3 consists of 13 residues. The germline gives CDR1 MNHEY, CDR2 SVGAGI. In DNA form, the CDR3 reads TGTGCCAGCGGCAGGGGGCACAACAATGAGCAGTTCTTC. It is translated as CASGRGHNNEQFF.

The chain employs TRBV19 and TRBJ2-1; TRBD2 aligns across 7 bases. CDR1 LNHDA and CDR2 SQIVND come from the germline V gene (reference sequence). The length of the CDR3 is 15 residues. V dropped 3 bases and J dropped 5; count of bases not matched to a gene: 7. The CDR3 DNA follows: TGTGCCAGTAGTATCGGGAGCGGGGCCCACAATGAGCAGTTCTTC. Its protein product is CASSIGSGAHNEQFF.

The rearrangement joins TRBV11-3 to TRBJ1-1; D unresolved. CDR3 length: 13 residues. Germline V lookup: CDR1 SGHNT, CDR2 YENEEA. Trimming took off 3 bases at V and 6 bases at J, with 11 bases between the two ends. The CDR3 DNA follows: TGTGCCAGCAGCTTCGCCCACAAATCTGAAGCTTTCTTT. This translates into CASSFAHKSEAFF. Together with reference TRBV11-3 and TRBJ1-1, the CDR3 gives the full variable domain: EAGVVQSPRYKIIEKKQPVAFWCNPISGHNTLYWYLQNLGQGPELLIRYENEEAVDDSQLPKDRFSAERLKGVDSTLKIQPAELGDSAVYLCASSFAHKSEAFFGQGTRLTVV.

This clone was counted only a few times. The chain recombines TRBV5-1 with TRBJ2-1; 12 nucleotides align to TRBD2. From germline, CDR1 is SGHRS and CDR2 YFSETQ. The CDR3 length is 15 residues. V lost 0 bases, J lost 10 bases, and 5 bases stayed unmatched. The CDR3 DNA is TGCGCCAGCAGCTTGGGGACTAGCGGGACCAAGGAGCAGTTCTTC. Residues: CASSLGTSGTKEQFF. Full variable domain (missing parts from reference TRBV5-1 and TRBJ2-1): KAGVTQTPRYLIKTRGQQVTLSCSPISGHRSVSWYQQTPGQGLQFLFEYFSETQRNKGNFPGRFSGRQFSNSRSEMNVSTLELGDSALYLCASSLGTSGTKEQFFGPGTRLTVL.

The CDR3 DNA is TGCGCCAGCAGCTTGGCCTGGGACAGGGTCCCTGAAGCTTTCTTT. Its protein product is CASSLAWDRVPEAFF. V is TRBV5-1 and J is TRBJ1-1, with TRBD1 identical over 9 bases. Germline V lookup: CDR1 SGHRS, CDR2 YFSETQ. The CDR3 has 15 amino acids. Trimming cost V 0 bases and J 6 bases; bases outside gene matches: 6.

V gene TRBV9 combines with J gene TRBJ1-2; D unresolved. From germline, CDR1 is SGDLS and CDR2 YYNGEE. This CDR3 comprises 14 residues. V was pared by 0 bases and J by 2 bases, with 8 bases between. CDR3 amino acids: CASSVAGRNYGYTF. CDR3 nucleotides: TGTGCCAGCAGCGTAGCGGGCAGGAACTATGGCTACACCTTC.

This rearrangement joins TRBV2 to TRBJ1-2, with TRBD1 matching over 7 bases. This CDR3 has 14 amino acids. Germline V gene data show CDR1 as SNHLY and CDR2 as FYNNEI. Germline trimming cut 5 bases from V and 5 bases from J; bases unmatched to any gene: 8. The CDR3 DNA is TGTGCCAGCAGTCAATCCGGGACAGAATATGGCTACACCTTC. This encodes CASSQSGTEYGYTF. Filled out from reference TRBV2 and TRBJ1-2, the complete variable domain reads EPEVTQTPSHQVTQMGQEVILRCVPISNHLYFYWYRQILGQKVEFLVSFYNNEISEKSEIFDDQFSVERPDGSNFTLKIRSTKLEDSAMYFCASSQSGTEYGYTFGSGTRLTVV.

The chain uses TRBV9 and TRBJ1-3; TRBD1 matches at 11 bases. The length of the CDR3 is 17 residues. V lost 2 bases, J lost 8 bases, and 12 bases stayed unmatched. Germline-derived CDR1 and CDR2 are SGDLS and YYNGEE. The CDR3 here is CASSVGLGQGDPHTIYF. The DNA of the CDR3 is TGTGCCAGCAGCGTCGGCCTGGGACAGGGGGATCCTCACACCATATATTTT.

This chain joins TRBV7-9 and TRBJ2-2, with a weak D call TRBD2 (5 bases). The CDR3 consists of 16 residues. V lost 5 bases to trimming and J lost 4 bases, with 17 bases between them. Germline loops: CDR1 SEHNR, CDR2 FQNEAQ (reference sequence). CDR3 in amino acids: CASSSPRGLLTGELFF. CDR3 DNA: TGTGCCAGCAGCAGCCCCCGAGGGCTCCTCACCGGGGAGCTGTTTTTT.

The genes are TRBV6-6 and TRBJ2-1; TRBD2 matches at 11 bases. Germline V gene data show CDR1 as MNHNY and CDR2 as SVGAGI (reference sequence). The CDR3 covers 15 residues. V lost 5 bases, J lost 4 bases, and 4 bases stayed unmatched. The CDR3 region is CASSKGLAVYNEQFF. CDR3 bases: TGTGCCAGCAGTAAGGGACTAGCGGTTTACAATGAGCAGTTCTTC.